These 18 T cell receptor beta chains share one sample of origin, sequenced in a study of T cell repertoires in cytomegalovirus infection. TCRdb itself ran the reads through MiXCR, one entry per CDR3 protein. The data contain about 490,000 distinct CDR3 sequences, about 17% of them singletons. The sample comprised CD8+ T cells from PBMCs. These receptors were collected from a human donor in good health (CMV status not recorded). Some clones in this sample may be carry-over from other donors' samples.

The V call is TRBV11-2, the J call TRBJ1-1; perhaps TRBD1 as D (5 bases). Trimming left V 3 bases short and J 1 base short, with 36 bases between. In germline, CDR1 is SGHAT, CDR2 FQNNGV. The CDR3 spans 23 residues. Here the CDR3 DNA reads TGTGCCAGCAGCTTCTTTCTATACCTTGCCGGGTCTAGACAGTCCCCGGGGAACACTGAAGCTTTCTTT. This gives the protein CASSFFLYLAGSRQSPGNTEAFF. Based on the CDR3 plus reference TRBV11-2 and TRBJ1-1, the full variable domain is EAGVAQSPRYKIIEKRQSVAFWCNPISGHATLYWYQQILGQGPKLLIQFQNNGVVDDSQLPKDRFSAERLKGVDSTLKIQPAKLEDSAVYLCASSFFLYLAGSRQSPGNTEAFFGQGTRLTVV.

There are many counts of this clonotype. The V call is TRBV7-9, the J call TRBJ2-7; tentatively, D is TRBD2 (5 bases). Germline V gene sequence: CDR1 SEHNR, CDR2 FQNEAQ (reference sequence). V was pared by 5 bases and J by 4 bases, with 9 bases between. The CDR3 has 12 residues. The CDR3 is CASSTGLYEQYF. The CDR3 DNA follows: TGTGCCAGCAGCACCGGACTGTACGAGCAGTACTTC.

This clonotype was seen a single time. This sequence joins TRBV11-2 and TRBJ1-2, with D possibly TRBD1 on 5 matching bases. V lost 0 bases, J lost 11 bases, and 16 bases lay in between. The CDR3 extends over 14 amino acids. CDR1 SGHAT and CDR2 FQNNGV come from the germline V gene. CDR3 DNA: TGTGCCAGCAGCTTAGAGGCGGGGACGGGTGTTTACACCTTC. Its translation is CASSLEAGTGVYTF.

This clonotype was observed at least ten times. The J gene is TRBJ2-7, the V gene TRBV7-9; D gene ambiguous. The CDR3 runs to 12 residues. Trimming shortened V by 2 bases and J by 5 bases, and 7 bases separated the two germline ends. Germline V gene lookup returns CDR1 SEHNR and CDR2 FQNEAQ (reference sequence). The CDR3 region is CASSLTVHEQYF. The CDR3 region has the DNA TGTGCCAGCAGCTTAACCGTGCACGAGCAGTACTTC.

As concerns this clonotype: The CDR3 end shows no conserved phenylalanine or tryptophan, and so a read error is likely. V usage is TRBV7-6 and J usage is TRBJ2-7; 9 bases fit TRBD2. The junction had 12 bases not matched to a gene; V was cut back by 3 bases and J by 6 bases. CDR1 and CDR2 from the germline V gene are SGHVS and FNYEAQ. CDR3 length equals 16 residues. Written as DNA, the CDR3 is TGTGCCAGCAGCTTCGAGGCAGTAGCGGGGGAGAGCGAGCAGTACTTA. Translating it yields CASSFEAVAGESEQYL.

This clonotype was counted between two and nine times. The DNA for the CDR3 is TGTGCCAGCAGTTACCGCGGCGCAGGAGAGACCCAGTACTTC. This translates into CASSYRGAGETQYF. J is TRBJ2-5 and V is TRBV6-6; D call uncertain. Germline-derived CDR1 and CDR2 are MNHNY and SVGAGI (reference sequence). The CDR3 contains 14 residues. The V end was cut by 2 bases, the J end by 4 bases, with 11 bases between.

This clonotype was seen repeatedly, ten times or more. The chain combines TRBV4-1 with TRBJ2-5; 8 bases map to TRBD1. This CDR3 has 15 amino acids. Germline CDR1 is MGHRA and CDR2 is YSYEKL. The V segment lost 1 base and the J segment 4 bases; nucleotides outside the gene matches: 5. The CDR3 bases are TGCGCCAGCAGCCAAGCCCCAGGGGGCGGAGAGACCCAGTACTTC. Translating gives CASSQAPGGGETQYF.

V gene TRBV6-6 combines with J gene TRBJ2-7, with 7 positions matching TRBD2. Germline V gene data show CDR1 as MNHNY and CDR2 as SVGAGI (reference sequence). CDR3 size: 17 residues. The J segment lost 4 bases and the V segment lost 0 bases, leaving 12 bases of the junction unmatched. The DNA of the CDR3 is TGTGCCAGCAGTTACTCGAAAATGGCTAGCGGAACTTACGAGCAGTACTTC. Its protein product is CASSYSKMASGTYEQYF.

The chain links TRBV7-4 to TRBJ2-2; TRBD2 matches 8 bases. The CDR3 extends over 16 amino acids. V was clipped by 3 bases and J by 5 bases; unmatched bases: 8. Germline V gives CDR1 SGHVT, CDR2 SQSDAQ. The CDR3 DNA reads as TGTGCCAGCAGCTTCTCCGGACTAGCTAATACCGGGGAGCTGTTTTTT. It translates to CASSFSGLANTGELFF.

The gene calls are TRBV29-1 and TRBJ2-2; maybe TRBD2 (7 bases). CDR3 size: 16 residues. V was trimmed by 3 bases and J by 5 bases, leaving 19 bases between them. Germline assignment: CDR1 SQVTM and CDR2 ANQGSEA. This CDR3 is CSVDSRGGERTGELFF. DNA for the CDR3: TGCAGCGTTGATTCCAGGGGAGGGGAAAGGACCGGGGAGCTGTTTTTT.

V is TRBV7-3 and J is TRBJ1-2; 7 bases line up with TRBD1. V was pared by 4 bases and J by 4 bases, with 15 bases of the junction left unmatched. CDR1 is SGHTA, CDR2 FQGTGA, per germline. The CDR3 is 17 residues long. The CDR3 spells CASSSTPSQGILYGYTF. CDR3 DNA sequence: TGTGCCAGCAGCTCCACACCGTCACAGGGGATTCTCTATGGCTACACCTTC.

Many counts were recorded for this clonotype. The chain is built from TRBV7-3 and TRBJ2-3; 10 bases agree with TRBD2. V shed 2 bases, J shed 6 bases, and the junction held 8 bases outside the gene matches. Germline V gene data show CDR1 as SGHTA and CDR2 as FQGTGA. This CDR3 region has 16 residues. The chain's CDR3 is CASSLFQRGGDDTQYF. The CDR3 DNA follows: TGTGCCAGCAGCTTATTCCAGCGGGGGGGCGATGATACGCAGTATTTT.

This clonotype was picked up a small number of times. The chain recombines TRBV19 with TRBJ1-2; TRBD1 might be the D (5 bases). The germline CDR1 and CDR2 sequences are LNHDA and SQIVND (reference sequence). The CDR3 length is 14 residues. V dropped 2 bases and J dropped 4 bases, with 11 bases sitting between them. DNA of the CDR3: TGTGCCAGTAGTATACCCCGGACAAGCTATGGCTACACCTTC. This encodes CASSIPRTSYGYTF.

A note on this clonotype: No conserved phenylalanine or tryptophan is present at the end of the CDR3, so a read error is the likely explanation. The V and J genes are TRBV11-2 and TRBJ1-4, with D unclear. Germline loops: CDR1 SGHAT, CDR2 FQNNGV. Trimming took off 1 base at V and 8 bases at J, with 8 bases between the two ends. This CDR3 is 13 amino acids long. The CDR3 bases are TGTGCCAGCAGCTTAGGATACGACGAAAAACTGTTTTTA. This codes for CASSLGYDEKLFL.

The sample holds many counts of this clonotype. This sequence joins TRBV29-1 and TRBJ1-3; D not resolved. CDR1 SQVTM and CDR2 ANQGSEA come from the germline V gene. Trimming stripped 4 bases from V and 4 bases from J, with 5 bases between. The CDR3 spans 11 residues. This CDR3 is CSVVEGNTIYF. DNA of the CDR3: TGCAGCGTTGTGGAAGGAAACACCATATATTTT. Full variable domain (missing parts from reference TRBV29-1 and TRBJ1-3): SAVISQKPSRDICQRGTSLTIQCQVDSQVTMMFWYRQQPGQSLTLIATANQGSEATYESGFVIDKFPISRPNLTFSTLTVSNMSPEDSSIYLCSVVEGNTIYFGEGSWLTVV.

The rearrangement joins TRBV6-5 to TRBJ1-1; D uncertain. V lost 7 bases and J lost 1, with 10 bases in between. This CDR3 contains 13 residues. Per germline, CDR1 MNHEY and CDR2 SVGAGI. As DNA, the CDR3 is TGTGCCAGCAACGGACCGGGGAACACTGAAGCTTTCTTT. Translated, it gives CASNGPGNTEAFF.

There are a few counts of this clonotype. V usage is TRBV20-1 and J usage is TRBJ2-2; the D call may be TRBD1 or TRBD2 (5 bases each). The germline CDR1 and CDR2 sequences are DFQATT and SNEGSKA (reference sequence). The V and J ends lost 3 bases and 6 bases respectively, with 23 bases between them. The CDR3 is 17 amino acids. CDR3 in DNA: TGCAGTGCTAGGCAGTATGGTGAGGGGATGAATTCCGGGGAGCTGTTTTTT. Amino acid sequence: CSARQYGEGMNSGELFF.

This clonotype occurred many times. The chain employs TRBV7-8 and TRBJ1-2; 7 nucleotides agree with TRBD1. J lost 8 bases, V lost 0 bases, and 18 bases had no gene match. The CDR3 extends over 18 amino acids. Per germline, CDR1 SGHVS and CDR2 FQNEAQ. The CDR3 sequence is CASSLAPGGDSSTRGYTF. The DNA of the CDR3 is TGTGCCAGCAGCTTAGCGCCGGGGGGGGACAGCTCAACGCGGGGCTACACCTTC.